One and the same sample provided the 28 T cell receptor beta chains below, sequenced in a study of blood T cell repertoires in COVID-19. This table comes from immunoSEQ multiplex PCR, and its TCRdb copy is limited to in-frame clones, with some not included. The table shows over 50,000 clones, with over 80% occurring only once. Sequencing input: peripheral blood. All receptors come from a man in his 70s with acute or convalescent COVID-19.

The chain uses TRBV3-1 (or the pseudogene TRBV3-2) and TRBJ1-2; D is undetermined. V lost 1 base and J lost 4, with 13 bases in between. Germline V lookup: CDR1 LGHDT, CDR2 YNNKEL (reference sequence). CDR3 size: 15 residues. CDR3 amino acids: CASSQGARWVYGYTF. The CDR3 DNA sequence: TGTGCCAGCAGCCAAGGGGCCAGGTGGGTCTATGGCTACACCTTC.

This clone was observed a single time. V is TRBV3-1 (or the pseudogene TRBV3-2) and J is TRBJ1-2; 7 nucleotides align to TRBD1. The CDR3 covers 14 residues. V shed 1 base and J 6 bases; nucleotides not matched to a gene: 5. The germline V gene encodes CDR1 LGHDT and CDR2 YNNKEL (reference sequence). For the CDR3, the DNA is TGTGCCAGCAGCCAAGGCAGGGGGGCCGATGGCTACACCTTC. It is translated as CASSQGRGADGYTF.

This clone appeared a few times. The rearrangement uses TRBV19 and TRBJ2-7, with 12 nucleotides matching TRBD1. Germline values: CDR1 LNHDA, CDR2 SQIVND (reference sequence). The CDR3 has 16 amino acids. V lost 6 bases to trimming and J lost 3 bases; unmatched junction nucleotides: 9. CDR3 in amino acids: CASSQSGTGGNYEQYF. The CDR3 nucleotides are TGTGCCAGTAGCCAATCCGGGACAGGGGGCAACTACGAGCAGTACTTC.

This chain joins TRBV4-1 and TRBJ2-2; D is undetermined. This CDR3 contains 17 residues. Germline V CDR1 and CDR2: MGHRA, YSYEKL. Deletions cut 6 bases from V and 0 bases from J, with 17 bases between. CDR3: CASSMRTWQANTGELFF. In nucleotides, the CDR3 is TGCGCCAGCAGTATGAGAACCTGGCAGGCGAACACCGGGGAGCTGTTTTTT.

DNA for the CDR3: TGTGCCAGCACCCTCGGGGGCTCCTACAATGAGCAGTTCTTC. Its protein product is CASTLGGSYNEQFF. This chain connects TRBV7-9 to TRBJ2-1; TRBD2 is a possible D gene (6 bases). V was trimmed by 7 bases and J by 0 bases, leaving 10 bases between them. The CDR3 loop spans 14 amino acids. Looked up from germline, CDR1 is SEHNR and CDR2 is FQNEAQ (reference sequence). The full variable domain, its missing parts supplied by reference TRBV7-9 and TRBJ2-1, is DTGVSQNPRHKITKRGQNVTFRCDPISEHNRLYWYRQTLGQGPEFLTYFQNEAQLEKSRLLSDRFSAERPKGSFSTLEIQRTEQGDSAMYLCASTLGGSYNEQFFGPGTRLTVL.

As DNA, the CDR3 is TGTGCCAGCAGCTTAAACTTGGGGGGGCAAGAGACCCAGTACTTC. As protein: CASSLNLGGQETQYF. The V and J genes are TRBV11-2 and TRBJ2-5, with 7 bases that match TRBD2. V shed 2 bases and J 2 bases; nucleotides not matched to a gene: 5. The CDR3 covers 15 residues. Germline CDR1 and CDR2: SGHAT and FQNNGV.

The chain combines TRBV27 with TRBJ2-2, with D possibly matching TRBD2 (5 bases). The CDR3 runs to 14 residues. CDR1 and CDR2 (germline): MNHEY, SMNVEV (reference sequence). V dropped 6 bases and J dropped 0 bases, with 8 bases sitting between them. In DNA form, the CDR3 reads TGTGCCAGCAGCAGAGGGCCGAACACCGGGGAGCTGTTTTTT. It encodes CASSRGPNTGELFF.

V usage is TRBV6-2 or TRBV6-3 and J usage is TRBJ2-5; 8 bases align to TRBD1. The junction had 11 bases not matched to a gene; V was cut back by 6 bases and J by 2 bases. There are 16 residues in the CDR3. In germline, CDR1 is MNHEY, CDR2 SVGEGT. Here the CDR3 reads CASSQDRGRRQETQYF. CDR3 DNA sequence: TGTGCCAGCAGCCAAGACAGGGGAAGGAGGCAAGAGACCCAGTACTTC.

This chain uses TRBV7-3 with TRBJ1-2; TRBD1 matches at 7 bases. Germline V gene lookup returns CDR1 SGHTA and CDR2 FQGTGA. Trimming removed 8 bases from V and 4 bases from J; junction bases left unmatched: 7. This CDR3 region has 13 residues. In DNA, the CDR3 is TGTGCCAGCCGAGGGGGACAGACCTATGGCTACACCTTC. Protein product: CASRGGQTYGYTF. The complete variable domain, with remaining parts taken from reference TRBV7-3 and TRBJ1-2, reads GAGVSQTPSNKVTEKGKYVELRCDPISGHTALYWYRQSLGQGPEFLIYFQGTGAADDSGLPNDRFFAVRPEGSVSTLKIQRTERGDSAVYLCASRGGQTYGYTFGSGTRLTVV.

The rearrangement joins TRBV7-2 to TRBJ2-5; no firm D call. Germline lookup yields CDR1 SGHTA and CDR2 FQGNSA. V was shortened by 5 bases and J by 4 bases, with 11 bases between the two germline ends. CDR3 length: 13 residues. In DNA form, the CDR3 reads TGTGCCAGCAGCGTCTGGCAGATAGAGACCCAGTACTTC. Its protein product is CASSVWQIETQYF.

The V gene is TRBV3-1 (or the pseudogene TRBV3-2), the J gene TRBJ2-5, with D possibly matching TRBD2 (6 bases). This CDR3 is built from 16 residues. Trimming stripped 0 bases from V and 1 base from J, with 12 bases between. Looked up from germline, CDR1 is LGHDT and CDR2 is YNNKEL (reference sequence). CDR3 sequence reads: CASSQEPGDPQETQYF. The CDR3 DNA sequence: TGTGCCAGCAGCCAAGAACCGGGGGACCCCCAAGAGACCCAGTACTTC.

V gene TRBV2 combines with J gene TRBJ2-5; TRBD2 aligns across 10 bases. CDR3 length: 15 amino acids. V shed 8 bases and J 5 bases; nucleotides not matched to a gene: 11. Per germline, CDR1 SNHLY and CDR2 FYNNEI. CDR3 DNA: TGTGCCAGCGACAGGGCTAGCGGGGGCGATGAGACCCAGTACTTC. Amino acid sequence: CASDRASGGDETQYF.

The rearrangement links TRBV6-5 to TRBJ1-2; a possible D gene is TRBD1 (6 bases). V lost 5 bases and J 6 bases, leaving 16 bases between the germline ends. From germline, CDR1 is MNHEY and CDR2 SVGAGI. CDR3 size: 14 residues. The CDR3 DNA is TGTGCCAGCAGTCCAACGAGGGGGGGCCATGGCTACACCTTC. This translates into CASSPTRGGHGYTF.

The V call is TRBV5-1, the J call TRBJ2-3; 9 bases agree with TRBD1. The V gene's germline CDR1 is SGHRS and CDR2 YFSETQ. The CDR3 has 16 amino acids. The V gene end was trimmed by 2 bases and the J gene end by 1 base; junction bases not matched to a gene: 5. CDR3 sequence (DNA): TGCGCCAGCAGCTTACAGGGGGCCGGTGGCACAGATACGCAGTATTTT. As protein: CASSLQGAGGTDTQYF.

The CDR3 sequence is CASSEGISTGDGPQHF. In DNA, the CDR3 is TGTGCCAGCAGTGAAGGCATTTCGACAGGGGACGGGCCCCAGCATTTT. The rearrangement links TRBV6-1 to TRBJ1-5; 8 bases align to TRBD1. The junction had 11 bases not matched to a gene; V was cut back by 1 base and J by 9 bases. The CDR3 runs 16 residues. The germline V gene encodes CDR1 MNHNS and CDR2 SASEGT.

The rearrangement joins TRBV2 to TRBJ2-5; D is uncertain. The CDR3 has 13 amino acids. V lost 6 bases and J lost 5, with 13 bases in between. Germline loops: CDR1 SNHLY, CDR2 FYNNEI. CDR3: CASSFYADETQYF. In nucleotides, the CDR3 is TGTGCCAGCAGCTTCTATGCGGATGAGACCCAGTACTTC.

Comment on this clone: This sample includes further DNA sequences coding for the same CDR3. The genes are TRBV3-1 (or the pseudogene TRBV3-2) and TRBJ1-1; TRBD1 might be the D (5 bases). CDR1 is LGHDT, CDR2 YNNKEL, per germline (reference sequence). This CDR3 spans 14 amino acids. V was pared by 2 bases and J by 3 bases, with 10 bases between. CDR3 coding DNA: TGTGCCAGCAGCCAACTCGGGGGGGACACTGAAGCTTTCTTT. Its protein is CASSQLGGDTEAFF.

This clone was picked up one time. This chain links TRBV15 with TRBJ1-4; no clear D gene. Germline V gene sequence: CDR1 LNHNV, CDR2 YYDKDF (reference sequence). V dropped 0 bases and J dropped 10 bases, with 12 bases sitting between them. This CDR3 spans 14 amino acids. CDR3 loop: CATSRDTVVGKLFF. The CDR3 DNA reads as TGTGCCACCAGCAGAGACACCGTAGTCGGAAAACTGTTTTTT.

V is TRBV25-1 and J is TRBJ2-1; the match to TRBD2 covers 7 bases. The CDR3 covers 16 residues. Trimming cost V 2 bases and J 3 bases; bases outside gene matches: 7. CDR1 MGHDK and CDR2 SYGVNS come from the germline V gene. The CDR3 is CASSEPLTGGYNEQFF. The CDR3, as DNA: TGTGCCAGCAGTGAACCTCTCACGGGGGGCTACAATGAGCAGTTCTTC.

This sequence joins TRBV3-1 (or the pseudogene TRBV3-2) and TRBJ2-5; 8 positions match TRBD1. The junction had 21 bases not matched to a gene; V was cut back by 1 base and J by 5 bases. This CDR3 has 20 amino acids. Germline assignment: CDR1 LGHDT and CDR2 YNNKEL (reference sequence). CDR3 bases: TGTGCCAGCAGCCAAGGCTTCGGAGACGTTGGCCAGGGGGCACGGGAGACCCAGTACTTC. Translation: CASSQGFGDVGQGARETQYF.

This chain joins TRBV5-5 and TRBJ1-4; the D gene is possibly TRBD1 (5 bases). CDR3 size: 15 residues. Germline V gives CDR1 SGHKS, CDR2 YYEKEE (reference sequence). The germline V and J ends were trimmed by 4 bases and 3 bases, with 13 bases remaining between them. The CDR3 DNA follows: TGTGCCAGCAGCCCCTGGGGGGGGGCTAATGAAAAACTGTTTTTT. Its protein is CASSPWGGANEKLFF.

The count of this clone is one. The rearrangement joins TRBV11-1 to TRBJ2-5, with 7 bases lining up with TRBD1. Germline V gene data show CDR1 as SGHAT and CDR2 as FQDESV (reference sequence). CDR3 length: 14 amino acids. V was clipped by 4 bases and J by 4 bases; unmatched bases: 6. This chain's CDR3 is CASSSGTVGETQYF. CDR3 sequence (DNA): TGTGCCAGCAGCTCAGGGACAGTTGGAGAGACCCAGTACTTC.

The genes are TRBV12-5 and TRBJ2-3; 7 bases are a match to TRBD2. From germline, CDR1 is LGHNT and CDR2 FRNRAP. This CDR3 is built from 15 residues. V dropped 0 bases and J dropped 3; count of bases not matched to a gene: 3. CDR3 in amino acids: CASGLVSGGTDTQYF. The CDR3 bases are TGTGCTAGTGGTTTGGTTTCGGGGGGTACAGATACGCAGTATTTT. Combining the CDR3 with reference TRBV12-5 and TRBJ2-3 gives the whole variable domain DARVTQTPRHKVTEMGQEVTMRCQPILGHNTVFWYRQTMMQGLELLAYFRNRAPLDDSGMPKDRFSAEMPDATLATLKIQPSEPRDSAVYFCASGLVSGGTDTQYFGPGTRLTVL.

V is TRBV7-3 and J is TRBJ2-1; 8 nucleotides agree with TRBD1. Germline V gives CDR1 SGHTA, CDR2 FQGTGA. With 5 bases clipped from V and 13 bases from J, the junction kept 10 bases outside the gene matches. The CDR3 covers 13 residues. CDR3 sequence: CASSPPGGRDQFF. CDR3 bases: TGTGCCAGCAGCCCCCCAGGGGGCCGAGATCAGTTCTTC. Based on the CDR3 plus reference TRBV7-3 and TRBJ2-1, the full variable domain is GAGVSQTPSNKVTEKGKYVELRCDPISGHTALYWYRQSLGQGPEFLIYFQGTGAADDSGLPNDRFFAVRPEGSVSTLKIQRTERGDSAVYLCASSPPGGRDQFFGPGTRLTVL.

For this clone: One junction end disagrees with the germline gene, perhaps due to a read error. The chain couples TRBV5-6 to TRBJ1-2; TRBD1 might be the D (6 bases). This CDR3 has 16 amino acids. CDR1 SGHDT and CDR2 YYEEEE come from the germline V gene. This CDR3 is CASSRAGTYWGNTFAF. CDR3 sequence (DNA): TGTGCCAGCAGCCGCGCTGGGACATATTGGGGTAATACATTTGCCTTC.

The count of this clone is one. The rearrangement joins TRBV6-5 to TRBJ2-5; TRBD2 agrees at 10 bases. The CDR3 has 15 amino acids. V was clipped by 5 bases and J by 4 bases; unmatched bases: 7. Germline CDR1 and CDR2: MNHEY and SVGAGI. The CDR3 region is CASSQPSSGGETQYF. CDR3 sequence (DNA): TGTGCCAGCAGTCAGCCCTCTAGCGGGGGAGAGACCCAGTACTTC.

This clone was counted between two and nine times. An end of the junction does not agree with germline; a read error may underlie this. This chain links TRBV7-7 with TRBJ2-5; D might be TRBD2 (5 bases). The CDR3 contains 16 residues. Per germline, CDR1 SSHAT and CDR2 FNYEAQ (reference sequence). DNA for the CDR3: TGTGCTAGCAGCTTAGCGCTAACGGGGTCGCAAGAGACCCAGTACTTC. This sequence encodes CASSLALTGSQETQYF.

The chain couples TRBV24-1 to TRBJ2-3; 11 nucleotides align to TRBD1. V shed 4 bases and J 6 bases; nucleotides not matched to a gene: 8. Germline-derived CDR1 and CDR2 are KGHDR and SFDVKD. The CDR3 consists of 16 residues. The CDR3 sequence: CATSDPGTGGGDTQYF. The CDR3 DNA reads as TGTGCCACCAGTGACCCCGGGACAGGGGGAGGGGATACGCAGTATTTT.